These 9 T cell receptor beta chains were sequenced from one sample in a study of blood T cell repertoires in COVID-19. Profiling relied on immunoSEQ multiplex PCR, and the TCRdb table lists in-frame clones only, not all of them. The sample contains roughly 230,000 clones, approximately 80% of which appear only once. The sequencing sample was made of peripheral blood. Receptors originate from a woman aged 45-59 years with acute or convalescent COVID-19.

The DNA for the CDR3 is TGTGCCAGCAGCGTAGGATCGGGGGGGCCCACCGGGGAGCTGTTTTTT. Amino acid sequence: CASSVGSGGPTGELFF. The chain carries TRBV9 and TRBJ2-2; 8 bases fit TRBD2. Germline CDR1 SGDLS, CDR2 YYNGEE. The ends lost 0 bases at V and 4 bases at J; junction bases unmatched: 5. This CDR3 is 16 amino acids long.

In DNA form, the CDR3 reads TGTGCCAGCAGCGTAAATACAGGGGCCTCTGGCTACACCTTC. Its translation: CASSVNTGASGYTF. The chain is built from TRBV9 and TRBJ1-2; 7 nucleotides line up with TRBD1. J was trimmed by 7 bases and V by 1 base; bases with no gene match: 7. This CDR3 has 14 amino acids. Looked up from germline, CDR1 is SGDLS and CDR2 is YYNGEE.

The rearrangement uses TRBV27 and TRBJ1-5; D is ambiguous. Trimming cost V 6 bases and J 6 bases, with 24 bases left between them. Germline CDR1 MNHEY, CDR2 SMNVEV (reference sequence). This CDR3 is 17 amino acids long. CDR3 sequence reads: CASSPGLYTGSTQPQHF. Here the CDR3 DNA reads TGTGCCAGCAGCCCCGGTCTTTACACGGGATCGACTCAGCCCCAGCATTTT.

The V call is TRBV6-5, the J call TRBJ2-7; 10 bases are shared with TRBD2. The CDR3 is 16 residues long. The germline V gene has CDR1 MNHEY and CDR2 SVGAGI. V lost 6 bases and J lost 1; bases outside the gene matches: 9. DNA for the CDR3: TGTGCCAGCAGCTACACCAGCGGGGGGGCATCCTACGAGCAGTACTTC. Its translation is CASSYTSGGASYEQYF.

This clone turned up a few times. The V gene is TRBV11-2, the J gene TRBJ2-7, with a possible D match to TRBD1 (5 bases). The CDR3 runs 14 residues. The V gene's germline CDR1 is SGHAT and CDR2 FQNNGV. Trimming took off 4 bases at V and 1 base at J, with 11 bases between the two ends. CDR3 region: CASSSFDSSYEQYF. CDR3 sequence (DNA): TGTGCCAGCAGCTCCTTCGACAGTTCCTACGAGCAGTACTTC.

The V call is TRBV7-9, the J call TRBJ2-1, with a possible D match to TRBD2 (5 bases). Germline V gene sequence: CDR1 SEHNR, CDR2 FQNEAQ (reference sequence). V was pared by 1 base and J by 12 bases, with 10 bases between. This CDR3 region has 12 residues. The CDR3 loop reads CASSLEAVGQFF. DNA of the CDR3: TGTGCCAGCAGCTTAGAAGCGGTGGGGCAGTTCTTC. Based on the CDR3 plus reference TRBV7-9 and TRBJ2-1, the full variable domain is DTGVSQNPRHKITKRGQNVTFRCDPISEHNRLYWYRQTLGQGPEFLTYFQNEAQLEKSRLLSDRFSAERPKGSFSTLEIQRTEQGDSAMYLCASSLEAVGQFFGPGTRLTVL.

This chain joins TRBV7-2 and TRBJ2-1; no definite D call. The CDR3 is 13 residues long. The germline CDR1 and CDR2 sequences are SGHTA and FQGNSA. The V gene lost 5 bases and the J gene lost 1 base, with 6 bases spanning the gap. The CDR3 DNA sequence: TGTGCCAGCAGCCGCTATTCCTACAATGAGCAGTTCTTC. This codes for CASSRYSYNEQFF.

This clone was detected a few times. The CDR3 protein is CASSNRERQPQHF. In DNA form, the CDR3 reads TGTGCCAGTAGTAATCGGGAGCGACAGCCCCAGCATTTT. The genes are TRBV19 and TRBJ1-5, with D unclear. The germline gives CDR1 LNHDA, CDR2 SQIVND (reference sequence). The ends were cut back, 4 bases at V and 7 bases at J, with 11 bases in the middle. The CDR3 covers 13 residues.

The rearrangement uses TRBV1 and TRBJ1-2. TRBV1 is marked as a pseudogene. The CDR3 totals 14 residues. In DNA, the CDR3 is TGCACCAGCAGCCAAGATCCGCGGGGCCGCGGCTACACCTTC. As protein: CTSSQDPRGRGYTF.